The T cell receptor beta chain described here comes from a study of blood T cell repertoires in COVID-19. CDR1 and CDR2 (germline): SGHRS, YFSETQ. This CDR3 spans 15 amino acids. V gave up 2 bases and J gave up 5 bases; unmatched junction bases: 5. In the original processing: Estimates of nucleated cell counts were drawn from the amplification of reference gene primers. Produced via immunoSEQ multiplex PCR; TCRdb's table is partial and in-frame only. V, J and clone size were drawn from that table, and D and trimming were deduced from the DNA. The profile shows 290,000 or so clones, approximately 86% of them singletons.

Input material: PBMCs or T cells enriched from blood (not recorded which). The sequence came from a woman aged 18-29 years who had recovered from COVID-19. The chain joins TRBV5-1 to TRBJ2-2, with 8 bases that match TRBD2. Here the CDR3 reads CASSLAGVRTGELFF. The DNA for the CDR3 is TGCGCCAGCAGCTTAGCGGGAGTTCGAACCGGGGAGCTGTTTTTT.